The 19 T cell receptor beta chains presented below share a single source sample, sequenced in a study of T cell responses to AZD1222 COVID-19 vaccine (dated by TCRdb to about 2021). Preparation of the library involved the immunoSEQ multiplex PCR assay. TCRdb provides this immuneACCESS table in a form limited to in-frame rearrangements. Some clones are lacking; in checked studies, under half of them reflect an unresolved V gene, and why the rest are absent is not known. For this sample there are approximately 150,000 clones; about 91% appear just once. The ten largest account for 1.1% to 1.5% of the sample. The label giving this sample's time point can be read as: baseline before first vaccination. The sample here was peripheral blood, taken on day 0 of AZD1222 vaccination. Every receptor here comes from an adult in good health.

This rearrangement joins TRBV29-1 to TRBJ1-1; 12 positions agree with TRBD1. The CDR3 extends over 17 amino acids. The V segment lost 4 bases and the J segment 5 bases; nucleotides outside the gene matches: 14. Germline CDR1 reads SQVTM; CDR2 reads ANQGSEA. The chain's CDR3 is CSVGSGTGGWVGTEAFF. CDR3 coding DNA: TGCAGCGTTGGCTCCGGGACAGGGGGCTGGGTCGGGACTGAAGCTTTCTTT.

The CDR3 reads CASSEPMGLAGPTDTQYF. CDR3 nucleotide sequence: TGCGCCAGCAGTGAGCCAATGGGACTAGCGGGACCCACAGATACGCAGTATTTT. The rearrangement joins TRBV10-1 to TRBJ2-3; 13 bases align to TRBD2. The V segment lost 2 bases and the J segment 2 bases; nucleotides outside the gene matches: 7. The CDR3 totals 18 residues. Germline-derived CDR1 and CDR2 are WNHNN and SYGVQD (reference sequence).

The rearrangement links TRBV28 to TRBJ1-3; perhaps TRBD1 as D (5 bases). CDR3 length: 17 amino acids. V was trimmed by 2 bases and J by 0 bases, leaving 14 bases between them. Germline CDR1 MDHEN, CDR2 SYDVKM. CDR3 protein: CASSLPTAGGSGNTIYF. The CDR3 DNA sequence: TGTGCCAGCAGTTTACCTACTGCCGGGGGCTCTGGAAACACCATATATTTT.

The V gene is TRBV15, the J gene TRBJ1-2; D might be TRBD1 (5 bases). CDR1 and CDR2 from the germline V gene are LNHNV and YYDKDF (reference sequence). This CDR3 is 15 amino acids long. V shed 5 bases and J shed 1 base, with 14 bases lying between them. In DNA form, the CDR3 reads TGTGCCACCAGCGGCAGACAGAGCCTTAACTATGGCTACACCTTC. Translated: CATSGRQSLNYGYTF.

V and J are TRBV24-1 and TRBJ2-1; TRBD2 might be the D (6 bases). This CDR3 is 18 amino acids long. Trimming took 4 bases from V and 5 from J, leaving 23 bases between them. From germline, CDR1 is KGHDR and CDR2 SFDVKD. CDR3 loop: CATSEPPSLGGKHNEQFF. The CDR3 DNA follows: TGTGCCACCAGTGAACCTCCTTCCCTTGGGGGGAAACACAATGAGCAGTTCTTC.

The V call is TRBV29-1, the J call TRBJ1-1, with D possibly TRBD1 on 5 matching bases. The V gene lost 7 bases and the J gene lost 2 bases, with 14 bases spanning the gap. The CDR3 spans 13 residues. Germline lookup yields CDR1 SQVTM and CDR2 ANQGSEA. The CDR3 is CSALLTANTEAFF. For the CDR3, the DNA is TGCAGCGCCCTTCTGACAGCTAACACTGAAGCTTTCTTT.

This clone turned up a few times. The J gene is TRBJ1-5, the V gene TRBV2; D remains unclear. V was pared by 5 bases and J by 3 bases, with 8 bases between. The CDR3 runs 13 residues. Germline CDR1 and CDR2: SNHLY and FYNNEI. The CDR3, as DNA: TGTGCCAGCAGTCCCAGTTACAATCAGCCCCAGCATTTT. This sequence encodes CASSPSYNQPQHF.

CDR3 in amino acids: CASSSHLKARGPETQYF. Here the CDR3 DNA reads TGTGCCAGCAGCTCGCACTTGAAGGCCCGGGGGCCAGAGACCCAGTACTTC. This chain links TRBV5-6 with TRBJ2-5, with D tentatively TRBD1 or TRBD2 (6 bases each). The V end lost 3 bases, the J end lost 4 bases, and 22 bases lay between the germline ends. CDR3 length: 17 amino acids. The V gene's germline CDR1 is SGHDT and CDR2 YYEEEE.

This chain's CDR3 is CASSLDGYTDTQYF. CDR3 DNA: TGTGCCAGCAGCTTAGACGGATACACAGATACGCAGTATTTT. The chain carries TRBV7-9 and TRBJ2-3, with D hard to call. The CDR3 has 14 residues. V was clipped by 1 base and J by 2 bases, with 7 bases between them. The V gene's germline CDR1 is SEHNR and CDR2 FQNEAQ (reference sequence).

The chain links TRBV28 to TRBJ2-7; TRBD1 agrees at 10 bases. The V and J ends lost 3 bases and 3 bases, in that order; junction bases with no gene match: 2. Germline values: CDR1 MDHEN, CDR2 SYDVKM. This CDR3 is built from 14 residues. Here the CDR3 reads CASSFRDRGYEQYF. In nucleotides, the CDR3 is TGTGCCAGCAGTTTCCGGGACAGGGGCTACGAGCAGTACTTC.

The CDR3 region has the DNA TGCGCCAGCAGCTTAAGCGGGGGATCCAAAAACATTCAGTACTTC. Translating gives CASSLSGGSKNIQYF. V and J are TRBV5-1 and TRBJ2-4, with TRBD2 matching 8 bases. The V and J ends lost 2 bases and 2 bases, in that order; junction bases with no gene match: 3. The CDR3 is made up of 15 amino acids. CDR1 SGHRS and CDR2 YFSETQ come from the germline V gene.

V gene TRBV11-2 combines with J gene TRBJ1-1; D is uncertain. Germline CDR1 SGHAT, CDR2 FQNNGV. The CDR3 runs to 13 residues. Trimming cost V 0 bases and J 1 base, with 3 bases left between them. The CDR3 sequence: CASSLERNTEAFF. CDR3 DNA sequence: TGTGCCAGCAGCTTAGAGAGGAACACTGAAGCTTTCTTT.

The chain joins TRBV19 to TRBJ1-4; no clear D gene. The CDR3 contains 15 residues. Germline CDR1 LNHDA, CDR2 SQIVND (reference sequence). V was trimmed by 9 bases and J by 4 bases, leaving 18 bases between them. The DNA of the CDR3 is TGTGCCAGCAGACCCTTGGCCGGAGGTAATGAAAAACTGTTTTTT. Protein product: CASRPLAGGNEKLFF.

The CDR3 bases are TGCGCCAGCAGCTTGGACGGGTTGATCACTGAAGCTTTCTTT. Amino acid sequence: CASSLDGLITEAFF. J is TRBJ1-1 and V is TRBV5-1, with D uncertain. Trimming shortened V by 0 bases and J by 4 bases, and 10 bases separated the two germline ends. This CDR3 region has 14 residues. Germline loops: CDR1 SGHRS, CDR2 YFSETQ.

The chain links TRBV5-5 to TRBJ2-7; D is unclear. Germline V gene lookup returns CDR1 SGHKS and CDR2 YYEKEE (reference sequence). V was shortened by 4 bases and J by 3 bases, with 8 bases between the two germline ends. The CDR3 runs to 12 residues. In DNA form, the CDR3 reads TGTGCCAGCAGCCAGTACCACTACGAGCAGTACTTC. It yields the protein CASSQYHYEQYF.

This clone appeared once. This chain links TRBV6-1 with TRBJ2-2; 8 bases map to TRBD2. The CDR3 sequence is 17 residues long. V shed 3 bases and J 4 bases; nucleotides not matched to a gene: 10. Germline V lookup: CDR1 MNHNS, CDR2 SASEGT. CDR3 region: CASSERGLVRRTGELFF. The CDR3 DNA reads as TGTGCCAGCAGTGAGAGGGGACTAGTAAGGCGCACCGGGGAGCTGTTTTTT.

This clone came up a few times. This rearrangement joins TRBV25-1 to TRBJ2-1; 8 bases match TRBD2. CDR3 length: 16 amino acids. The germline gives CDR1 MGHDK, CDR2 SYGVNS. The ends lost 1 base at V and 7 bases at J; junction bases unmatched: 9. CDR3 bases: TGTGCCAGCAGTGAATTGACTAGCGTCGGGGGAAATGAGCAGTTCTTC. It encodes CASSELTSVGGNEQFF.

This chain links TRBV2 with TRBJ2-5, with 8 bases matching TRBD2. Losses at the gene ends were 2 bases for V and 1 base for J; bases not matched to a gene: 9. This CDR3 region has 17 residues. Germline assignment: CDR1 SNHLY and CDR2 FYNNEI. CDR3 DNA sequence: TGTGCCAGCAGTGAAAACTTCACTAGCGGATCCCAAGAGACCCAGTACTTC. Amino acids: CASSENFTSGSQETQYF.

This clone showed up just a few times. The genes are TRBV3-1 (or the pseudogene TRBV3-2) and TRBJ1-1; unclear D gene. The CDR3 covers 14 residues. The V gene's germline CDR1 is LGHDT and CDR2 YNNKEL (reference sequence). With 1 base removed from V and 6 bases from J, the gap between germline ends came to 12 bases. CDR3 DNA: TGTGCCAGCAGCCAAGTTGCAGTAAAAGCTGAAGCTTTCTTT. Protein: CASSQVAVKAEAFF.